This paragraph reports one TCR beta chain. What it binds is unknown. These data come from a study of cytomegalovirus exposure and HLA in healthy donors. Study-level findings and limits: Later on, a genetic analysis was performed. It linked a missense variant in DCLRE1C with V- and J-gene trimming of TCR beta.

Donors in the study were healthy people who gave bone marrow. This CDR3 has 13 residues. V was pared by 3 bases and J by 7 bases, with 9 bases between. CDR1 is ENHRY, CDR2 SYGVKD, per germline. Vbeta (60) and Jbeta (13) primers were used in the PCR. Libraries were prepared by immunoSEQ multiplex PCR; TCRdb keeps only in-frame clonotypes and omits some of them. The table lists about 210,000 clones, 75% to 85% of them singletons, with about 0.36% in the top ten. Sequencing was done on a sample of PBMCs. The rearrangement links TRBV10-3 to TRBJ2-2; a possible D gene is TRBD2 (6 bases). This clonotype was obtained from a male donor in good health and CMV-seropositive. CDR3 nucleotides: TGTGCCATCAGTGAACGGGGAGGCGGGGAGCTGTTTTTT. It is translated as CAISERGGGELFF.